Presented here are 26 T cell receptor beta chains from one specimen sequenced in a study of cytomegalovirus exposure and HLA in healthy donors (TCRdb year 2017). The library relied on the immunoSEQ multiplex PCR assay. For the multiplex PCR, a mixture combining 60 forward primers for TCR Vbeta segments and 13 reverse primers for TCR Jbeta segments was used. Not all clones reach the TCRdb copy of this immuneACCESS table, which keeps in-frame sequences only. Checked studies attribute under half of the gap to unresolved V genes and leave the rest unexplained. This sample is represented by about 98,000 clones; around 77% of them were singletons. The ten most abundant clones make up 8% to 10% of the sample. Sequencing input: PBMCs. The source is a male donor in good health and CMV-seropositive.

This chain joins TRBV7-2 and TRBJ2-3, with D unresolved. Trimming stripped 5 bases from V and 4 bases from J, with 16 bases between. The CDR3 contains 15 residues. Per the germline V gene, CDR1 is SGHTA and CDR2 is FQGNSA. The CDR3 reads CASSKYETAADTQYF. DNA of the CDR3: TGTGCCAGCAGCAAGTACGAGACTGCGGCAGATACGCAGTATTTT.

The chain combines TRBV5-1 with TRBJ2-7; 7 nucleotides line up with TRBD1. This CDR3 is built from 15 residues. From germline, CDR1 is SGHRS and CDR2 YFSETQ. The V gene end was trimmed by 5 bases and the J gene end by 3 bases; junction bases not matched to a gene: 11. CDR3 loop: CASRTGTGRGYEQYF. The DNA for the CDR3 is TGCGCCAGCAGGACAGGGACGGGTAGGGGCTACGAGCAGTACTTC.

This chain joins TRBV18 and TRBJ2-5; weak D call: TRBD2 (5 bases). V lost 8 bases to trimming and J lost 5 bases, with 18 bases between them. The CDR3 is made up of 14 amino acids. Germline lookup yields CDR1 KGHSH and CDR2 LQKENI. In DNA, the CDR3 is TGTGCCAGCCGGGAACAGACTTCGGGGGAGACCCAGTACTTC. This gives the protein CASREQTSGETQYF. Supplemented by reference TRBV18 and TRBJ2-5, the full variable domain reads NAGVMQNPRHLVRRRGQEARLRCSPMKGHSHVYWYRQLPEEGLKFMVYLQKENIIDESGMPKERFSAEFPKEGPSILRIQQVVRGDSAAYFCASREQTSGETQYFGPGTRLLVL.

This sequence joins TRBV6-5 and TRBJ2-7; 8 nucleotides line up with TRBD1. The CDR3 has 15 residues. CDR1 and CDR2 from the germline V gene are MNHEY and SVGAGI. Trimming cost V 0 bases and J 5 bases; bases outside gene matches: 6. As DNA, the CDR3 is TGTGCCAGCAGTTACTCTCGGACAGGGAACCACGAGCAGTACTTC. Encoded protein: CASSYSRTGNHEQYF.

V is TRBV27 and J is TRBJ2-1; 7 bases fit TRBD2. CDR1 is MNHEY and CDR2 is SMNVEV in the germline V gene (reference sequence). The CDR3 runs to 16 residues. The V gene end was trimmed by 8 bases and the J gene end by 3 bases; junction bases not matched to a gene: 13. Written as DNA, the CDR3 is TGTGCCAGCGGGAACCTGGGACTAAACTACTACAATGAGCAGTTCTTC. As protein: CASGNLGLNYYNEQFF.

The chain joins TRBV28 to TRBJ1-6; D perhaps matches TRBD1 (6 bases). The V gene's germline CDR1 is MDHEN and CDR2 SYDVKM. Trimming pared 2 bases from V and 8 bases from J, leaving 16 bases between. The CDR3 covers 16 residues. The CDR3 sequence is CASSLIQGKKYSPLHF. The CDR3 region has the DNA TGTGCCAGCAGTTTAATACAGGGTAAAAAGTATTCACCCCTCCACTTT. Full variable domain (outside the CDR3, taken from reference TRBV28 and TRBJ1-6): DVKVTQSSRYLVKRTGEKVFLECVQDMDHENMFWYRQDPGLGLRLIYFSYDVKMKEKGDIPEGYSVSREKKERFSLILESASTNQTSMYLCASSLIQGKKYSPLHFGNGTRLTVT.

The chain is built from TRBV6-1 and TRBJ2-7; D is ambiguous. V lost 7 bases to trimming and J lost 0 bases, with 16 bases between them. The germline V gene encodes CDR1 MNHNS and CDR2 SASEGT. The CDR3 runs 15 residues. This chain's CDR3 is CASIPRSAASYEQYF. Written as DNA, the CDR3 is TGTGCCAGCATCCCGCGGTCTGCCGCCTCCTACGAGCAGTACTTC.

This chain joins TRBV9 and TRBJ2-2; tentatively, D is TRBD1 (6 bases). V lost 4 bases, J lost 7 bases, and 14 bases lay in between. Germline assignment: CDR1 SGDLS and CDR2 YYNGEE. This CDR3 comprises 14 residues. The CDR3 region has the DNA TGTGCCAGCAGCACCGATCCGGACAGCGGGGAGCTGTTTTTT. Its protein product is CASSTDPDSGELFF.

The chain employs TRBV4-2 and TRBJ2-3; D call uncertain. This CDR3 has 15 residues. V was shortened by 5 bases and J by 0 bases, with 12 bases between the two germline ends. Germline CDR1 is LGHNA and CDR2 is YNFKEQ. The CDR3 sequence is CASSVVAESTDTQYF. In DNA form, the CDR3 reads TGTGCCAGCAGCGTGGTGGCGGAGAGCACAGATACGCAGTATTTT.

V is TRBV7-9 and J is TRBJ2-5; 9 nucleotides agree with TRBD2. Germline V CDR1 and CDR2: SEHNR, FQNEAQ (reference sequence). Trimming cost V 5 bases and J 1 base; bases outside gene matches: 5. The CDR3 spans 15 residues. CDR3 nucleotide sequence: TGTGCCAGCAGCCCAGTAGCGGGAGCCCAAGAGACCCAGTACTTC. Protein sequence: CASSPVAGAQETQYF.

The sample holds a few counts of this clone. The chain is built from TRBV28 and TRBJ1-5; 7 bases agree with TRBD1. The V and J ends lost 3 bases and 2 bases, in that order; junction bases with no gene match: 13. CDR3 size: 18 residues. Germline V gives CDR1 MDHEN, CDR2 SYDVKM. The CDR3 region is CASSFYSYRGVGNQPQHF. CDR3 DNA: TGTGCCAGCAGTTTCTACAGTTACAGGGGAGTAGGCAATCAGCCCCAGCATTTT. The whole variable domain, filled in from reference TRBV28 and TRBJ1-5, reads DVKVTQSSRYLVKRTGEKVFLECVQDMDHENMFWYRQDPGLGLRLIYFSYDVKMKEKGDIPEGYSVSREKKERFSLILESASTNQTSMYLCASSFYSYRGVGNQPQHFGDGTRLSIL.

Remarks on this clone: Other DNA sequences in the same sample also yield this CDR3. V gene TRBV7-3 combines with J gene TRBJ1-1, with D perhaps matching TRBD1 (5 bases). Germline CDR1 is SGHTA and CDR2 is FQGTGA. The CDR3 has 13 amino acids. Trimming took 5 bases from V and 1 from J, leaving 8 bases between them. The CDR3 nucleotides read TGTGCCAGCAGCCGTCAGGGGAACACTGAAGCTTTCTTT. This gives the protein CASSRQGNTEAFF.

This chain uses TRBV5-4 with TRBJ2-7; tentatively, D is TRBD1 (5 bases). The germline CDR1 and CDR2 sequences are SGHNT and YYREEE (reference sequence). This CDR3 contains 14 residues. Trimming left V 4 bases short and J 2 bases short, with 13 bases between. CDR3 amino acids: CASSRRAGAYEQYF. CDR3 bases: TGTGCCAGCAGCCGCAGGGCCGGCGCCTACGAGCAGTACTTC.

J is TRBJ2-7 and V is TRBV28; maybe TRBD2 (5 bases). V gave up 3 bases and J gave up 6 bases, with 15 bases separating them. Germline lookup yields CDR1 MDHEN and CDR2 SYDVKM. CDR3 length: 14 amino acids. The CDR3 spells CASSFGGSVSEQYF. In nucleotides, the CDR3 is TGTGCCAGCAGTTTCGGCGGGTCAGTAAGCGAGCAGTACTTC. The full variable domain, with the rest looked up from reference TRBV28 and TRBJ2-7, is DVKVTQSSRYLVKRTGEKVFLECVQDMDHENMFWYRQDPGLGLRLIYFSYDVKMKEKGDIPEGYSVSREKKERFSLILESASTNQTSMYLCASSFGGSVSEQYFGPGTRLTVT.

This clone occurred once. The J gene is TRBJ1-1, the V gene TRBV4-1; D gene ambiguous. The germline gives CDR1 MGHRA, CDR2 YSYEKL. The CDR3 has 12 amino acids. V lost 4 bases to trimming and J lost 5 bases, with 8 bases between them. CDR3 sequence: CASSRRGTEAFF. The DNA for the CDR3 is TGCGCCAGCAGCCGACGAGGAACTGAAGCTTTCTTT.

The V gene is TRBV27, the J gene TRBJ1-4; D perhaps matches TRBD1 (5 bases). The CDR3 has 17 amino acids. The V end lost 7 bases, the J end lost 1 base, and 19 bases lay between the germline ends. Germline V gene data show CDR1 as MNHEY and CDR2 as SMNVEV (reference sequence). Written as DNA, the CDR3 is TGTGCCAGCACCGCAAGGGGATCGATACAAACTAATGAAAAACTGTTTTTT. Amino acid sequence: CASTARGSIQTNEKLFF.

The V and J genes are TRBV18 and TRBJ2-2, with unresolved D. The V gene lost 4 bases and the J gene lost 4 bases, with 16 bases spanning the gap. This CDR3 has 16 residues. CDR1 KGHSH and CDR2 LQKENI come from the germline V gene. CDR3 sequence reads: CASSLTLAFGTGELFF. Written as DNA, the CDR3 is TGTGCCAGCTCACTCACCCTGGCCTTTGGCACCGGGGAGCTGTTTTTT.

In DNA form, the CDR3 reads TGTGCCAGCAGCCCACAGGGGGTGAACACTGAAGCTTTCTTT. This encodes CASSPQGVNTEAFF. The J gene is TRBJ1-1, the V gene TRBV6-1, with 8 bases identical to TRBD1. V trimming: 6 bases; J trimming: 0 bases; junction bases outside the gene matches: 3. This CDR3 spans 14 amino acids. Germline CDR1 and CDR2: MNHNS and SASEGT.

V usage is TRBV11-1 and J usage is TRBJ2-3, with D maybe TRBD1 (6 bases). The CDR3 spans 13 residues. V was trimmed by 4 bases and J by 7 bases, leaving 12 bases between them. Germline V gene data show CDR1 as SGHAT and CDR2 as FQDESV (reference sequence). Here the CDR3 reads CASSSSGQNTQYF. DNA of the CDR3: TGTGCCAGCAGCTCCTCGGGACAAAATACGCAGTATTTT. The full variable domain, in which reference TRBV11-1 and TRBJ2-3 provide the parts outside the CDR3, is EAEVAQSPRYKITEKSQAVAFWCDPISGHATLYWYRQILGQGPELLVQFQDESVVDDSQLPKDRFSAERLKGVDSTLKIQPAELGDSAMYLCASSSSGQNTQYFGPGTRLTVL.

The rearrangement joins TRBV5-4 to TRBJ2-1; TRBD2 matches at 8 bases. Germline V lookup: CDR1 SGHNT, CDR2 YYREEE (reference sequence). Germline trimming cut 6 bases from V and 8 bases from J; bases unmatched to any gene: 13. This CDR3 comprises 15 residues. CDR3 bases: TGTGCCAGCACGGCCTCGAGAGCGGGAGACCATGAGCAGTTCTTC. This encodes CASTASRAGDHEQFF.

The J gene is TRBJ2-1, the V gene TRBV5-6; 11 nucleotides match TRBD2. CDR3 length equals 14 residues. CDR1 is SGHDT and CDR2 is YYEEEE in the germline V gene. V shed 2 bases, J shed 15 bases, and the junction held 10 bases outside the gene matches. CDR3 sequence (DNA): TGTGCCAGCAGCTTAGGACTAGCGGGCATAAGCCCGTTCTTC. This sequence encodes CASSLGLAGISPFF.

The chain is built from TRBV11-2 and TRBJ1-1, with a possible D match to TRBD1 (6 bases). This CDR3 region has 14 residues. The V gene's germline CDR1 is SGHAT and CDR2 FQNNGV. V dropped 1 base and J dropped 5 bases, with 11 bases sitting between them. The CDR3 coding sequence is TGTGCCAGCAGCTTAGGGGGGACATGGACTGAAGCTTTCTTT. Translated, it gives CASSLGGTWTEAFF.

In the case of this clone: Sequence at one end of the junction differs from germline and may be a read error. This rearrangement joins TRBV5-1 to TRBJ2-3; no clear D. The V gene's germline CDR1 is SGHRS and CDR2 YFSETQ. CDR3 length: 11 amino acids. The CDR3 region has the DNA TGCGCCAGCAGCTTGGGGGCAAGTTGGGATTTT. Translated: CASSLGASWDF.

This chain links TRBV7-2 with TRBJ2-5; 11 nucleotides match TRBD2. The end of the DNA fits TRBJ2-7 better, so the J call may be wrong. CDR1 is SGHTA and CDR2 is FQGNSA in the germline V gene. The CDR3 has 16 amino acids. As DNA, the CDR3 is TGTGCCAGCAGTCGAACTAGCGGGAGCCTTTCCTACGAGCAGTACTTC. It specifies CASSRTSGSLSYEQYF.

The chain is built from TRBV18 and TRBJ2-7, with 7 positions matching TRBD1. V shed 3 bases and J 6 bases; nucleotides not matched to a gene: 8. The germline V gene has CDR1 KGHSH and CDR2 LQKENI. CDR3 length equals 14 residues. In nucleotides, the CDR3 is TGTGCCAGCTCACCCGAGACAGGGACACTCGAGCAGTACTTC. It is translated as CASSPETGTLEQYF.

This clone showed up just once. The chain uses TRBV5-6 and TRBJ2-4; the D gene is possibly TRBD2 (6 bases). The V end was cut by 2 bases, the J end by 16 bases, with 22 bases between. This CDR3 has 14 amino acids. CDR1 and CDR2 from the germline V gene are SGHDT and YYEEEE. The CDR3 region is CASSFLGEAPVHYF. DNA for the CDR3: TGTGCCAGCAGCTTCTTGGGGGAGGCCCCGGTACATTACTTC. The entire variable domain, with the rest obtained from reference TRBV5-6 and TRBJ2-4, is as follows: DAGVTQSPTHLIKTRGQQVTLRCSPKSGHDTVSWYQQALGQGPQFIFQYYEEEERQRGNFPDRFSGHQFPNYSSELNVNALLLGDSALYLCASSFLGEAPVHYFGAGTRLSVL.